This entry features one T cell receptor beta chain sequence. Antigen specificity is unknown. Amplification of TCR beta CDR3 regions used RNA transcripts. HTBI-primed first-round RT-PCR preceded second-round multiplex PCR. TCRdb used MiXCR to reprocess the multiplex PCR reads, holding one entry per CDR3 protein. The table lists approximately 640,000 distinct CDR3 sequences, under 50% of them singletons. The data derive from a study of Graves' ophthalmopathy and Graves' hyperthyroidism. Study observations and caveats: Blood repertoires reportedly contained most expanded thyroid clonotypes above 0.001 frequency.

Every ophthalmopathy donor presented moderate-to-severe activity, CAS ≥3, NOSPECS ≥4 and duration under 3 months. The sequenced sample consisted of peripheral blood. The TCR comes from an adult man with Graves' ophthalmopathy.

The CDR3 sequence is CASSDGLGRNSPLHF. The CDR3 DNA sequence: TGCGCCAGCAGTGACGGTCTCGGCAGGAATTCACCCCTCCACTTT. The chain combines TRBV10-2 with TRBJ1-6; unclear D gene. CDR3 length: 15 residues. Looked up from germline, CDR1 is WSHSY and CDR2 is SAAADI. Trimming cost V 3 bases and J 7 bases, with 13 bases left between them.